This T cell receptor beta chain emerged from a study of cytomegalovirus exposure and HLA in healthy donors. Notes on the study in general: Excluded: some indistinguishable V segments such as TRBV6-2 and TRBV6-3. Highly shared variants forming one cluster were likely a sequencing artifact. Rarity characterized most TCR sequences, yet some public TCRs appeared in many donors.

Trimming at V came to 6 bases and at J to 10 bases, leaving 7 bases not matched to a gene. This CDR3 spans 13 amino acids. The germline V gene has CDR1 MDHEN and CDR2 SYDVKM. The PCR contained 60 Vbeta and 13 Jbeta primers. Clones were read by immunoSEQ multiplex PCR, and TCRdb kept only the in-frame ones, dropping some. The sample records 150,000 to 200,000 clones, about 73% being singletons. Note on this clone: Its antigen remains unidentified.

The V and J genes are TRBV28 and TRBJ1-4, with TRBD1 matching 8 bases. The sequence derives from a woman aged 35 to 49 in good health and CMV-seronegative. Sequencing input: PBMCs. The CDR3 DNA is TGTGCCAGCAGGGAAACAGGGGGGGCAAAACTGTTTTTT. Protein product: CASRETGGAKLFF.